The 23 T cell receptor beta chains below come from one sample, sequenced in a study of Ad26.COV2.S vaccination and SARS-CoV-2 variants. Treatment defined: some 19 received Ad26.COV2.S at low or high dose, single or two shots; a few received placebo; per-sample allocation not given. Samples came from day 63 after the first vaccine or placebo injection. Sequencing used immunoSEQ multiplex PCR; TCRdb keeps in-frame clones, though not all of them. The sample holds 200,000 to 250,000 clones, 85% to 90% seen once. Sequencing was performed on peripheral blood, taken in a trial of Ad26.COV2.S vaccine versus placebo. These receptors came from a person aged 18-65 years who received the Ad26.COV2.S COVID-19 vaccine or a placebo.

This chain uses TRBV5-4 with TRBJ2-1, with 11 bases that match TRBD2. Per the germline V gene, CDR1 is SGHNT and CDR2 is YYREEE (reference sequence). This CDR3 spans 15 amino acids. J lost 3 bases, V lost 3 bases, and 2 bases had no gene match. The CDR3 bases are TGTGCCAGCAGCTCCGGGACTAGCGGCTACAATGAGCAGTTCTTC. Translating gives CASSSGTSGYNEQFF.

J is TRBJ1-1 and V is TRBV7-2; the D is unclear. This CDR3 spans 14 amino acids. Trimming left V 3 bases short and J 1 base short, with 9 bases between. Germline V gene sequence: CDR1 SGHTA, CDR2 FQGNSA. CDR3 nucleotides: TGTGCCAGCAGCTTGGACCCATCGAACACTGAAGCTTTCTTT. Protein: CASSLDPSNTEAFF.

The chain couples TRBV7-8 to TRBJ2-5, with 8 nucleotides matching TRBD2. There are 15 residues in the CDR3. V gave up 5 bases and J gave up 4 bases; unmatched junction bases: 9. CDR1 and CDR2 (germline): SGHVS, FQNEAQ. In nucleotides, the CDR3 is TGTGCCAGCAGCCCGCACCTTACTAGCGGAGAGACCCAGTACTTC. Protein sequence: CASSPHLTSGETQYF.

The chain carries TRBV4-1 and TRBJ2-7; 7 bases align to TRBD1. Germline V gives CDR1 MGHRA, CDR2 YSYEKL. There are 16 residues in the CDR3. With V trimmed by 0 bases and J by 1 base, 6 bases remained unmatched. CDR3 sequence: CASSQDWGQSSYEQYF. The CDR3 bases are TGCGCCAGCAGCCAAGATTGGGGACAGTCGTCCTACGAGCAGTACTTC.

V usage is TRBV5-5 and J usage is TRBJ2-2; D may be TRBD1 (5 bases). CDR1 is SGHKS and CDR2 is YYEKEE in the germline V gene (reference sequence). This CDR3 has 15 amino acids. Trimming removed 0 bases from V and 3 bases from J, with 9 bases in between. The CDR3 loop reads CASSLGRTYTGELFF. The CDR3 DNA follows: TGTGCCAGCAGCTTGGGAAGGACATACACCGGGGAGCTGTTTTTT. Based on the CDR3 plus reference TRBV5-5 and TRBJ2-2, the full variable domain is DAGVTQSPTHLIKTRGQQVTLRCSPISGHKSVSWYQQVLGQGPQFIFQYYEKEERGRGNFPDRFSARQFPNYSSELNVNALLLGDSALYLCASSLGRTYTGELFFGEGSRLTVL.

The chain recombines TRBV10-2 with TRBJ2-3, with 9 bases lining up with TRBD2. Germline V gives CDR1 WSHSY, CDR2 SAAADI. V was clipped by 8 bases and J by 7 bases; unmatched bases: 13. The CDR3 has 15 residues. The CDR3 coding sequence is TGCGCCAGCGGGGGGCCGGGACTAGCTTTGTATACGCAGTATTTT. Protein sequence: CASGGPGLALYTQYF.

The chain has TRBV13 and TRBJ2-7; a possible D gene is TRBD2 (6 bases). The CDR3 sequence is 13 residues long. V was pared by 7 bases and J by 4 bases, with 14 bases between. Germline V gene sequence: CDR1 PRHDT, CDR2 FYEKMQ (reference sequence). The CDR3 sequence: CASTPGGGYEQYF. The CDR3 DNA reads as TGTGCCAGCACTCCCGGGGGTGGTTACGAGCAGTACTTC. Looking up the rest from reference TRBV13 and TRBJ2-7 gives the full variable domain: AAGVIQSPRHLIKEKRETATLKCYPIPRHDTVYWYQQGPGQDPQFLISFYEKMQSDKGSIPDRFSAQQFSDYHSELNMSSLELGDSALYFCASTPGGGYEQYFGPGTRLTVT.

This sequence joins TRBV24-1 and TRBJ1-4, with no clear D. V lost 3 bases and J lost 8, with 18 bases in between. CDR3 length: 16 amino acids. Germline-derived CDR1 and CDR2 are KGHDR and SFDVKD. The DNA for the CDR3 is TGTGCCACCAGTGATGCGGGCGGCCCAGGATACGAAAAACTGTTTTTT. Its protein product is CATSDAGGPGYEKLFF.

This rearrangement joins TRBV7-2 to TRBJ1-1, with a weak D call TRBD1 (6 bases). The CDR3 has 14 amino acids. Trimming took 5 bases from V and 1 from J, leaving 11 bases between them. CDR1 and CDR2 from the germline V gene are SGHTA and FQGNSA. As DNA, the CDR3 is TGTGCCAGCAGCGCCCGGACAGAGAACACTGAAGCTTTCTTT. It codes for CASSARTENTEAFF. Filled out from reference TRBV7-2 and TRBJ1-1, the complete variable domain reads GAGVSQSPSNKVTEKGKDVELRCDPISGHTALYWYRQSLGQGLEFLIYFQGNSAPDKSGLPSDRFSAERTGGSVSTLTIQRTQQEDSAVYLCASSARTENTEAFFGQGTRLTVV.

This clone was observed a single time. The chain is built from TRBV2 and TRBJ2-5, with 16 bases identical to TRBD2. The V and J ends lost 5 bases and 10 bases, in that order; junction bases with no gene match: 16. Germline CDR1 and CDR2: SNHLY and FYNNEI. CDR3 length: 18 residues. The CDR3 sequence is CASSPTTSGTSGGGLQYF. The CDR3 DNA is TGTGCCAGCAGTCCCACTACTTCCGGGACTAGCGGGGGGGGCCTCCAGTACTTC.

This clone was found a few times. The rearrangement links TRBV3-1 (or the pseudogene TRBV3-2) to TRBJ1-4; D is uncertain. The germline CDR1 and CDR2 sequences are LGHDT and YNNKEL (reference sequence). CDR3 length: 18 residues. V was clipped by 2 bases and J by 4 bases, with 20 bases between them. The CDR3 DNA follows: TGTGCCAGCAGCCAACCGACCTTAAGGCTGGCTCATAATGAAAAACTGTTTTTT. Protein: CASSQPTLRLAHNEKLFF.

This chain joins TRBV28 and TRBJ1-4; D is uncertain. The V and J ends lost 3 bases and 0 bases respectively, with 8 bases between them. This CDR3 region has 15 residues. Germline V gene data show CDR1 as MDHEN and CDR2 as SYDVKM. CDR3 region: CASSFLGATNEKLFF. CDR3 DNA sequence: TGTGCCAGCAGTTTTCTGGGTGCAACTAATGAAAAACTGTTTTTT. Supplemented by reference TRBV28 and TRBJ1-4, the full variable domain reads DVKVTQSSRYLVKRTGEKVFLECVQDMDHENMFWYRQDPGLGLRLIYFSYDVKMKEKGDIPEGYSVSREKKERFSLILESASTNQTSMYLCASSFLGATNEKLFFGSGTQLSVL.

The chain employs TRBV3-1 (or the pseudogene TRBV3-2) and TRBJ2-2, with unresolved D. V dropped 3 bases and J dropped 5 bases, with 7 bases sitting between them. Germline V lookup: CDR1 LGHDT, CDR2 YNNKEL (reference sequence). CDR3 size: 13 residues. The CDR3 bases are TGTGCCAGCAGCCAGACTCGTACCGGGGAGCTGTTTTTT. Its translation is CASSQTRTGELFF.

The CDR3 DNA follows: TGTGCCAGCAGTTACTCCTGGGGGGGCGCGGAAGATACGCAGTATTTT. Translation: CASSYSWGGAEDTQYF. V and J are TRBV6-5 and TRBJ2-3; maybe TRBD2 (7 bases). The CDR3 loop spans 16 amino acids. The germline V gene has CDR1 MNHEY and CDR2 SVGAGI. V shed 0 bases and J shed 5 bases, with 15 bases lying between them.

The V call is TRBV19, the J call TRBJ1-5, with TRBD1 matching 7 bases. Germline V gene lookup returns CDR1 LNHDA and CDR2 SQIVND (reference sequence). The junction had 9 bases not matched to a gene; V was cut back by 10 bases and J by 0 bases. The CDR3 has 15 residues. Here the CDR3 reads CATSDRVYSNQPQHF. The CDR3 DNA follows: TGTGCCACCTCAGACAGGGTTTATAGCAATCAGCCCCAGCATTTT. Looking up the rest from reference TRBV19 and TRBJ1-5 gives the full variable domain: DGGITQSPKYLFRKEGQNVTLSCEQNLNHDAMYWYRQDPGQGLRLIYYSQIVNDFQKGDIAEGYSVSREKKESFPLTVTSAQKNPTAFYLCATSDRVYSNQPQHFGDGTRLSIL.

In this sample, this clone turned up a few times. CDR3 region: CASSLSSGAAEAFF. CDR3 coding DNA: TGTGCCAGCAGTTTATCGTCAGGGGCGGCTGAAGCTTTCTTT. The chain recombines TRBV27 with TRBJ1-1; weak D call: TRBD1 (6 bases). V was clipped by 0 bases and J by 6 bases, with 11 bases between them. This CDR3 comprises 14 residues. Germline CDR1 and CDR2: MNHEY and SMNVEV (reference sequence).

CDR3 sequence: CASSQAGVQGNYGYTF. As DNA, the CDR3 is TGTGCCAGCAGCCAAGCGGGAGTACAGGGAAACTATGGCTACACCTTC. The rearrangement links TRBV3-1 (or the pseudogene TRBV3-2) to TRBJ1-2; weak D call: TRBD1 (6 bases). CDR3 length: 16 residues. With 1 base removed from V and 2 bases from J, the gap between germline ends came to 14 bases. Germline CDR1 and CDR2: LGHDT and YNNKEL (reference sequence).

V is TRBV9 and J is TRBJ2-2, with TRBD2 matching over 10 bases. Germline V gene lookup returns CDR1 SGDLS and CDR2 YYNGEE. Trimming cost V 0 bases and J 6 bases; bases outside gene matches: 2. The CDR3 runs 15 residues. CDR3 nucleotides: TGTGCCAGCAGCGTAGAAGCGGGAGGGGCCGGGGAGCTGTTTTTT. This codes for CASSVEAGGAGELFF.

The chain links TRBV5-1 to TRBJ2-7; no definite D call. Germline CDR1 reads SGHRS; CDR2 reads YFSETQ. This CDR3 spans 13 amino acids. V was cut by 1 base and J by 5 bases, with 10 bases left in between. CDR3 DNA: TGCGCCAGCAGCTTGCCCCTCAAAGACGAGCAGTACTTC. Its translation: CASSLPLKDEQYF. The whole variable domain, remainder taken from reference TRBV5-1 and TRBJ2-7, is KAGVTQTPRYLIKTRGQQVTLSCSPISGHRSVSWYQQTPGQGLQFLFEYFSETQRNKGNFPGRFSGRQFSNSRSEMNVSTLELGDSALYLCASSLPLKDEQYFGPGTRLTVT.

The CDR3 DNA reads as TGCGCCAGCAGCCAATTATTCTACCAGCGGCCGAGGGATGAGCAGTTCTTC. Its translation is CASSQLFYQRPRDEQFF. The chain carries TRBV4-1 and TRBJ2-1; possible D gene TRBD2, 5 bases. Per the germline V gene, CDR1 is MGHRA and CDR2 is YSYEKL. V was pared by 2 bases and J by 8 bases, with 22 bases between. The CDR3 has 17 amino acids.

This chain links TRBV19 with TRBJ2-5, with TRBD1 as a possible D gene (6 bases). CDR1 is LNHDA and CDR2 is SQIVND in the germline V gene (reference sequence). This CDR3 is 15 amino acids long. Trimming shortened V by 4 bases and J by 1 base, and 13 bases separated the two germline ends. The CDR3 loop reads CASSNPDRFQETQYF. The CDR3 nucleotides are TGTGCCAGTAGTAACCCTGACAGGTTCCAAGAGACCCAGTACTTC.

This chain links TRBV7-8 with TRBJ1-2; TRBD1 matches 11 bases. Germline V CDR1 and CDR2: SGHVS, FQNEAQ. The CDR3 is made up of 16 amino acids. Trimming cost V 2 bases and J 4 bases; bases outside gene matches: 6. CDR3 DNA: TGTGCCAGCAGCTTATTCACCGGGACAGGGGGCTATGGCTACACCTTC. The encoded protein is CASSLFTGTGGYGYTF.

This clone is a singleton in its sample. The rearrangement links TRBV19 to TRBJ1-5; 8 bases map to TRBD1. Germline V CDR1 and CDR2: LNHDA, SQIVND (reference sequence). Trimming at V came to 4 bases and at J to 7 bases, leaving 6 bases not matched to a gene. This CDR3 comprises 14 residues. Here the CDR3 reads CASSNRGRGQPQHF. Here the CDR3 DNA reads TGTGCCAGTAGTAACAGGGGGAGAGGGCAGCCCCAGCATTTT. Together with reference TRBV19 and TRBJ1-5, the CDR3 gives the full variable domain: DGGITQSPKYLFRKEGQNVTLSCEQNLNHDAMYWYRQDPGQGLRLIYYSQIVNDFQKGDIAEGYSVSREKKESFPLTVTSAQKNPTAFYLCASSNRGRGQPQHFGDGTRLSIL.